The rows below give T cell receptor beta chains drawn from one sample of a study of blood T cell repertoires in COVID-19. TCRdb's copy holds only in-frame clones and misses some; the assay was immunoSEQ multiplex PCR. This table holds some 70,000 clones, about 90% found once. The sequenced sample was peripheral blood. These receptor sequences come from a middle-aged man with COVID-19, enrolled during active disease. The CDR3 runs from the conserved cysteine through the conserved F or W. The D gene is left open where the match is weak. Not all rows give a size; the values are once, few, many and, for expanded clones, a class.

NA | NA | TRBJ1-6 | TRBV6-5 | TGTGCCAGCAGTTCTGACAGGCCCTATAATTCACCCCTCCACTTT | CASSSDRPYNSPLHF
once | NA | TRBJ2-7 | TRBV7-9 | TGTGCCAGCAGCTTATCTCAGGGGCCCTACGAGCAGTACTTC | CASSLSQGPYEQYF
NA | TRBD1 | TRBJ1-3 | TRBV6-5 | TGTGCCAGCAGTTACTCCGGGGACAGGGGTGGAAACACCATATATTTT | CASSYSGDRGGNTIYF
once | TRBD1 | TRBJ2-1 | TRBV6-5 | TGTGCCAGCACCCGGGACAGGGACTACAATGAGCAGTTCTTC | CASTRDRDYNEQFF
NA | NA | TRBJ1-5 | TRBV2 | TGTGCCAGTTCAGGGGAGAATCAGCCCCAGCATTTT | CASSGENQPQHF
NA | TRBD1 | TRBJ1-6 | TRBV7-3 | TGTGCCAGCAGCTTCGGACAGGGGCGTTCACCCCTCCACTTT | CASSFGQGRSPLHF
NA | TRBD1 | TRBJ1-3 | TRBV18 | TGTGCCAGCTCACCCGGAGGCAGGGGGCTGTCTGGAAACACCATATATTTT | CASSPGGRGLSGNTIYF
NA | NA | TRBJ1-2 | TRBV29-1 | TGCAGCGTTGAATTTACCGGCCGTAGGAGTGGCTACACCTTC | CSVEFTGRRSGYTF
NA | NA | TRBJ1-1 | TRBV4-2 | TGTGCCAGCAGCCAAGACGGGGGAATGAACACTGAAGCTTTCTTT | CASSQDGGMNTEAFF
NA | NA | TRBJ1-1 | TRBV11-3 | TGTGCCAGCAGCTCACTCAGGGTCGGCACTGAAGCTTTCTTT | CASSSLRVGTEAFF
NA | NA | TRBJ1-1 | TRBV12-3/TRBV12-4 | TGTGCCAGTGGGAGGACTAAGACTGAAGCTTTCTTT | CASGRTKTEAFF
NA | TRBD1 | TRBJ1-2 | TRBV7-9 | TGTGCCAGCAGCCCCAGACAGGGTGTTTATGGCTACACCTTC | CASSPRQGVYGYTF
NA | TRBD2 | TRBJ2-7 | TRBV4-1 | TGCGCCAGCAGCCAAGGACTAGCGGGGGGGATTGGCTACGAGCAGTACTTC | CASSQGLAGGIGYEQYF
NA | TRBD1 | TRBJ1-5 | TRBV27 | TGTGCCAGCAGCGTGGACAGGGGGGAACAGCCCCAGCATTTT | CASSVDRGEQPQHF
NA | NA | TRBJ1-1 | TRBV2 | TGTGCCAGCAGGGAGAGGGTTCTTTCAGCTGAAGCTTTCTTT | CASRERVLSAEAFF
NA | TRBD1 | TRBJ1-1 | TRBV6-5 | TGTGCCAGCGAGGACAGGGCCACTGAAGCTTTCTTT | CASEDRATEAFF
few | NA | TRBJ2-2 | TRBV29-1 | TGCAGCGTTGAAGGTCAAACGAACACCGGGGAGCTGTTTTTT | CSVEGQTNTGELFF
NA | NA | TRBJ1-4 | TRBV3-1/TRBV3-2 | TGTGCCAGCAGCCTGACAGGTGCAACTAATGAAAAACTGTTTTTT | CASSLTGATNEKLFF
NA | NA | TRBJ1-3 | TRBV9 | TGTGCCAGCAGCGTTGGGGGGAACTCTGGAAACACCATATATTTT | CASSVGGNSGNTIYF
NA | TRBD2 | TRBJ2-1 | TRBV27 | TGTGCCAGCAGTTCGGGCGGGACCCTAGCGGGGGGCTACAATGAGCAGTTCTTC | CASSSGGTLAGGYNEQFF
NA | NA | TRBJ2-1 | TRBV5-1 | TGCGCCAGCAGCTACGACAGTTACAATGAGCAGTTCTTC | CASSYDSYNEQFF
NA | TRBD1 | TRBJ1-1 | TRBV6-5 | TGTGCCAGCAGTCAGGGGGCCATCGCTTTCTTT | CASSQGAIAFF
NA | TRBD2 | TRBJ2-2 | TRBV19 | TGTGCCAGTAGTATAGAAAGAGCGGGGGGCCGCACCGGGGAGCTGTTTTTT | CASSIERAGGRTGELFF
once | NA | TRBJ2-2 | TRBV10-1 | TGCGCCAGCAGTGAACAGGGCCCCGGGGAGCTGTTTTTT | CASSEQGPGELFF
NA | NA | TRBJ2-1 | TRBV2 | TGTGCCAGCAGGGCCGTAGGGGATGAGCAGTTCTTC | CASRAVGDEQFF
NA | NA | TRBJ2-1 | TRBV4-1 | TGCGCCAGCAGCCAAGAATCTGGAGGGGTCGGTGAGCAGTTCTTC | CASSQESGGVGEQFF
NA | NA | TRBJ2-7 | TRBV15 | TGTGCCACCAGCAGTGTCAGGGGTTCCGAGCAGTACTTC | CATSSVRGSEQYF
NA | TRBD1 | TRBJ1-4 | TRBV5-4 | TGTGCCAGCAGTCAACAGGGGGTCGGGGAAAAACTGTTTTTT | CASSQQGVGEKLFF
once | NA | TRBJ1-4 | TRBV2 | TGTGCCATCACCGACGGAGTAAATGAAAAACTGTTTTTT | CAITDGVNEKLFF
NA | NA | TRBJ1-5 | TRBV21-1 | TGTGCCAGCACAGTCAAGAGCAATCAGCCCCAGCATTTT | CASTVKSNQPQHF
NA | TRBD1 | TRBJ2-7 | TRBV28 | TGTGCCAGCAGTTCACTGACAGGGGCCCCCATCCTGGAGCAGTACTTC | CASSSLTGAPILEQYF
NA | TRBD1 | TRBJ2-1 | TRBV29-1 | TGCAGCGTTGGGGACAGAAGCTCCTACAATGAGCAGTTCTTC | CSVGDRSSYNEQFF
NA | NA | TRBJ2-3 | TRBV30 | TGTGCCTGGAGTCGGGTTCTGATAGATACGCAGTATTTT | CAWSRVLIDTQYF
NA | NA | TRBJ2-2 | TRBV30 | TGTGCCTGGACGCCTCTCTTATCCGGGGCCGGGGAGCTGTTTTTT | CAWTPLLSGAGELFF
NA | NA | TRBJ2-7 | TRBV9 | TGTGCCAGCAGCTCGGGGTCTGCGTACGAGCAGTACTTC | CASSSGSAYEQYF
NA | NA | TRBJ2-3 | TRBV6-5 | TGTGCCAGCAATACCGTAGGGGGGGGCACAGATACGCAGTATTTT | CASNTVGGGTDTQYF
NA | NA | TRBJ1-4 | TRBV28 | TGTGCCAGCAGCCTGGGGCGGGGAAGAGAAAAACTGTTTTTT | CASSLGRGREKLFF
NA | TRBD1 | TRBJ1-1 | TRBV6-5 | TGTGCCAGCAGTTCGGGACAGTATTCTGAAGCTTTCTTT | CASSSGQYSEAFF
NA | TRBD1 | TRBJ2-5 | TRBV2 | TGTGCCAGCTCCCAGGGACAGGGTTGGGAGACCCAGTACTTC | CASSQGQGWETQYF
NA | NA | TRBJ2-7 | TRBV11-2 | TGTGCCAGCAGCAACCTACAGGGCTACGAGCAGTACTTC | CASSNLQGYEQYF
NA | NA | TRBJ2-7 | TRBV6-5 | TGTGCCACCCAGGGAGCCGGGGGAATATTCTACGAGCAGTACTTC | CATQGAGGIFYEQYF
NA | NA | TRBJ1-4 | TRBV21-1 | TGTGCCAGCACCCCTACAGGCTCGGAAAATGAAAAACTGTTTTTT | CASTPTGSENEKLFF
few | TRBD1 | TRBJ1-6 | TRBV5-1 | TGCGCCAGCAGCCCACAGGGGGCAGAGGGTTCACCCCTCCACTTT | CASSPQGAEGSPLHF
NA | NA | TRBJ2-2 | TRBV2 | TGTGCCAGCAGTGAGGTTTCGGGGTCCACCGGGGAGCTGTTTTTT | CASSEVSGSTGELFF
NA | NA | TRBJ2-3 | TRBV12-5 | TGTGCTAGTGGTTTGGGCGTAACAGATACGCAGTATTTT | CASGLGVTDTQYF
NA | TRBD1 | TRBJ1-4 | TRBV30 | TGTGCCTGGAGTGGGGGACAGGGAGGTGAAAAACTGTTTTTT | CAWSGGQGGEKLFF
NA | TRBD1 | TRBJ1-5 | TRBV11-2 | TGTGCCAGCAGCCTGGGACAGCAGAATCAGCCCCAGCATTTT | CASSLGQQNQPQHF
once | NA | TRBJ1-1 | TRBV4-1 | TGCGCCAGCAGCCAAGGGCAAACAGGGTACCCTGAAGCTTTCTTT | CASSQGQTGYPEAFF
NA | NA | TRBJ1-1 | TRBV19 | TGTGCCAGTAGATCCGGGCGGGGGCTTGACACTGAAGCTTTCTTT | CASRSGRGLDTEAFF
NA | TRBD1 | TRBJ2-3 | TRBV11-3 | TGTGCCAGCAGCAACCGGGACAGGGAGAGGACAGATACGCAGTATTTT | CASSNRDRERTDTQYF
NA | TRBD2 | TRBJ2-7 | TRBV10-2 | TGCGCCAGCAGTGAGTCCCTAGCGGTGAACCTTGGGTACTTC | CASSESLAVNLGYF
NA | TRBD1 | TRBJ2-7 | TRBV19 | TGTGCCAGTAGTATAGGAAAGGGACAGGCCTACGAGCAGTACTTC | CASSIGKGQAYEQYF
NA | TRBD2 | TRBJ2-1 | TRBV3-1/TRBV3-2 | TGTGCCAGCAGCCAAGATCAACTAGCGGGGGGGTTGGGTAATGAGCAGTTCTTC | CASSQDQLAGGLGNEQFF
once | NA | TRBJ2-6 | TRBV30 | TGTGCCGGGACTCCTGGGGCCAACGTCCTGACTTTC | CAGTPGANVLTF
few | TRBD2 | TRBJ2-3 | TRBV7-9 | TGTGCCAGCAGCCTCATAGCGGGGAACACAGATACGCAGTATTTT | CASSLIAGNTDTQYF
NA | NA | TRBJ1-2 | TRBV5-1 | TGCGCCAGCAGCTTGGCTATCGGGGGGACGGACTATGGCTACACCTTC | CASSLAIGGTDYGYTF
NA | TRBD1 | TRBJ2-7 | TRBV7-3 | TGTGCCAGCAGCCCCTACACAGGGGGCGAGCAGTACTTC | CASSPYTGGEQYF
NA | NA | TRBJ1-2 | TRBV4-1 | TGCGCCAGCAGCCATCCCCAAAGTCGGGGGTTCTATGGCTACACCTTC | CASSHPQSRGFYGYTF
NA | TRBD2 | TRBJ2-2 | TRBV30 | TGTGCCTGGAGTGTAGCGGGGGGCCTAAACACCGGGGAGCTGTTTTTT | CAWSVAGGLNTGELFF